This paragraph reports one T cell receptor beta chain. This record belongs to a study of blood T cell repertoires in COVID-19. About the research overall: From T cells, B-cell-depleted T cells, or PBMCs came the material, which was cDNA or gDNA.

Clinical history reported by participants formed the basis on which cohorts were assigned. Sequencing used immunoSEQ multiplex PCR; TCRdb keeps in-frame clones, though not all of them. This sample has around 480,000 clones, with around 90% found just once. The CDR3 sequence is 14 residues long. Germline assignment: CDR1 SGHRS and CDR2 YFSETQ. The V segment lost 4 bases and the J segment 9 bases; nucleotides outside the gene matches: 7. Input material: PBMCs or T cells enriched from blood (not recorded which). The chain joins TRBV5-1 to TRBJ1-6; 7 bases are shared with TRBD1. The source is a woman aged 18-30 years who had recovered from COVID-19. CDR3 sequence (DNA): TGCGCCAGCAGCGGAGGGGGCGAAGGTTCACCCCTCCACTTT. Protein product: CASSGGGEGSPLHF. The full variable domain, completed using reference TRBV5-1 and TRBJ1-6, is KAGVTQTPRYLIKTRGQQVTLSCSPISGHRSVSWYQQTPGQGLQFLFEYFSETQRNKGNFPGRFSGRQFSNSRSEMNVSTLELGDSALYLCASSGGGEGSPLHFGNGTRLTVT.